Below, 22 T cell receptor beta chains from the same sample are listed, as sequenced in a study of T cells after yellow fever vaccination (dated by TCRdb to between 2018 and 2020). The library was obtained by 5' RACE. The sequencer was an Illumina HiSeq 2500. The public reads were run again by TCRdb, first through fastp at Q25 and then through MiXCR, and only productive beta chains were kept. Rows merge per CDR3 protein into single entries with the most common DNA and genes. In this sample the table shows roughly 140,000 distinct CDR3 sequences, 7.7% of which occur a single time. Clones ranked in the top ten supply about 0.73% of the sample. The sample's treatment or condition label, in plain terms: live attenuated yellow fever vaccine strain. This sample comprised CD4+ T cells sorted from PBMCs, obtained 5 days after the yellow fever booster vaccination. The receptors shown here come from a man younger than 45 who received the YFV17D yellow fever vaccine.

This clonotype was counted at least ten times. The rearrangement uses TRBV5-5 and TRBJ2-2, with TRBD1 identical over 7 bases. Germline CDR1 and CDR2: SGHKS and YYEKEE (reference sequence). V lost 4 bases, J lost 8 bases, and 11 bases stayed unmatched. This CDR3 is built from 15 residues. The CDR3 DNA follows: TGTGCCAGCAGCCGGGGACAGCGACCACCTGGGGAGCTGTTTTTT. Amino acid sequence: CASSRGQRPPGELFF. Full variable domain (remainder filled in from reference TRBV5-5 and TRBJ2-2): DAGVTQSPTHLIKTRGQQVTLRCSPISGHKSVSWYQQVLGQGPQFIFQYYEKEERGRGNFPDRFSARQFPNYSSELNVNALLLGDSALYLCASSRGQRPPGELFFGEGSRLTVL.

This clonotype has a count of ten or more. The chain is built from TRBV12-3 or TRBV12-4 and TRBJ2-3; D is ambiguous. The CDR3 has 12 residues. V was cut by 4 bases and J by 6 bases, with 8 bases left in between. The CDR3 protein is CASSYHPDTQYF. CDR3 in DNA: TGTGCCAGCAGTTATCATCCGGATACGCAGTATTTT.

This clonotype was found many times. The chain has TRBV7-2 and TRBJ2-7, with a weak D call TRBD1 (5 bases). V shed 2 bases and J shed 2 bases, with 10 bases lying between them. The CDR3 extends over 14 amino acids. Germline CDR1 is SGHTA and CDR2 is FQGNSA. In nucleotides, the CDR3 is TGTGCCAGCAGCTTATTGCCAGGGCCCTACGAGCAGTACTTC. This gives the protein CASSLLPGPYEQYF.

This clonotype was detected many times. The J gene is TRBJ2-1, the V gene TRBV5-1, with D possibly TRBD2 on 5 matching bases. The ends were cut back, 4 bases at V and 5 bases at J, with 10 bases in the middle. CDR1 is SGHRS, CDR2 YFSETQ, per germline. The CDR3 loop spans 13 amino acids. CDR3 DNA: TGCGCCAGCAGCAAAAGCGGAAACAATGAGCAGTTCTTC. Translation: CASSKSGNNEQFF.

This clonotype was found many times. The V and J genes are TRBV7-6 and TRBJ2-1; D may correspond to TRBD1 or TRBD2 (6 bases each). Trimming took 5 bases from V and 10 from J, leaving 15 bases between them. Germline V gene data show CDR1 as SGHVS and CDR2 as FNYEAQ. CDR3 length equals 13 residues. CDR3 coding DNA: TGTGCCAGCAGCCCGGGGGCGGGCTGGGAGCAGTTCTTC. Amino acids: CASSPGAGWEQFF.

This clonotype was counted at least ten times. CDR3 nucleotides: TGTGCCATCTGGAGCGGGAGCAACACCGGGGAGCTGTTTTTT. Its protein is CAIWSGSNTGELFF. The chain has TRBV10-3 and TRBJ2-2; 8 positions agree with TRBD2. With 8 bases clipped from V and 2 bases from J, the junction kept 4 bases outside the gene matches. Germline CDR1 reads ENHRY; CDR2 reads SYGVKD. CDR3 size: 14 residues.

At least ten counts were recorded for this clonotype. The chain has TRBV30 and TRBJ2-3, with D hard to call. V lost 2 bases to trimming and J lost 8 bases, with 11 bases between them. The germline gives CDR1 GTSNPN, CDR2 SVGIG (reference sequence). CDR3 size: 12 residues. The CDR3 nucleotides read TGTGCCTGGAGTTCCCCAGGACCTACGCAGTATTTT. This gives the protein CAWSSPGPTQYF.

V gene TRBV19 combines with J gene TRBJ1-5, with TRBD1 identical over 9 bases. V was pared by 3 bases and J by 5 bases, with 8 bases of the junction left unmatched. This CDR3 is built from 16 residues. Germline V CDR1 and CDR2: LNHDA, SQIVND (reference sequence). CDR3 sequence reads: CASSMIQGQGYQPQHF. The CDR3 coding sequence is TGTGCCAGTAGTATGATCCAGGGACAGGGCTATCAGCCCCAGCATTTT.

The sample holds many counts of this clonotype. CDR3 in DNA: TGCGCCAGCAGCTTAGGCCCCCAGGACAGAATGAACACCGGGGAGCTGTTTTTT. This gives the protein CASSLGPQDRMNTGELFF. The chain combines TRBV5-1 with TRBJ2-2, with D tentatively TRBD1 (6 bases). The V gene lost 2 bases and the J gene lost 1 base, with 18 bases spanning the gap. The CDR3 has 18 residues. The germline V gene has CDR1 SGHRS and CDR2 YFSETQ. Drawing the rest from reference TRBV5-1 and TRBJ2-2, the complete variable domain is KAGVTQTPRYLIKTRGQQVTLSCSPISGHRSVSWYQQTPGQGLQFLFEYFSETQRNKGNFPGRFSGRQFSNSRSEMNVSTLELGDSALYLCASSLGPQDRMNTGELFFGEGSRLTVL.

This clonotype was picked up many times. This chain joins TRBV5-1 and TRBJ2-7, with D unresolved. Trimming left V 0 bases short and J 5 bases short, with 9 bases between. The length of the CDR3 is 13 residues. Germline V gene data show CDR1 as SGHRS and CDR2 as YFSETQ. The CDR3 DNA reads as TGCGCCAGCAGCTTGGGGCAGCCCCACGAGCAGTACTTC. Encoded protein: CASSLGQPHEQYF.

This clonotype has ten or more counts. The genes are TRBV7-2 and TRBJ2-2, with D possibly TRBD2 on 5 matching bases. Trimming shortened V by 3 bases and J by 7 bases, and 6 bases separated the two germline ends. The CDR3 has 12 amino acids. CDR1 is SGHTA and CDR2 is FQGNSA in the germline V gene. The CDR3 here is CASSFGDGELFF. The CDR3 region has the DNA TGTGCCAGCAGCTTCGGGGACGGGGAGCTGTTTTTT.

This clonotype was seen at least ten times. The V call is TRBV19, the J call TRBJ1-1; tentative D call: TRBD1 (6 bases). The V gene lost 3 bases and the J gene lost 1 base, with 9 bases spanning the gap. The CDR3 totals 14 residues. The germline CDR1 and CDR2 sequences are LNHDA and SQIVND (reference sequence). As DNA, the CDR3 is TGTGCCAGTAGTATCACAGGGCCGAACACTGAAGCTTTCTTT. It specifies CASSITGPNTEAFF.

This clonotype was seen more than once but under ten times. The V and J genes are TRBV5-1 and TRBJ2-5, with TRBD2 matching 13 bases. Germline V gene data show CDR1 as SGHRS and CDR2 as YFSETQ. The CDR3 is made up of 16 amino acids. The trim removed 4 bases at V and 5 bases at J, leaving 8 bases unmatched. This CDR3 reads CASSDPGLAGVETQYF. As DNA, the CDR3 is TGCGCCAGCAGCGATCCCGGACTAGCGGGAGTGGAGACCCAGTACTTC. The full variable domain, with the rest looked up from reference TRBV5-1 and TRBJ2-5, is KAGVTQTPRYLIKTRGQQVTLSCSPISGHRSVSWYQQTPGQGLQFLFEYFSETQRNKGNFPGRFSGRQFSNSRSEMNVSTLELGDSALYLCASSDPGLAGVETQYFGPGTRLLVL.

This clonotype has at least ten counts. V is TRBV12-3 or TRBV12-4 and J is TRBJ2-5; D may be TRBD1 (6 bases). CDR3 length: 13 residues. The V end lost 5 bases, the J end lost 3 bases, and 10 bases lay between the germline ends. CDR3 coding DNA: TGTGCCAGCAGTCGCGCAGGGGAAGAGACCCAGTACTTC. Translating gives CASSRAGEETQYF.

This clonotype was picked up many times. The chain employs TRBV7-9 and TRBJ2-1; D remains unclear. This CDR3 is 13 amino acids long. V was trimmed by 3 bases and J by 6 bases, leaving 9 bases between them. Germline CDR1 and CDR2: SEHNR and FQNEAQ (reference sequence). CDR3 DNA sequence: TGTGCCAGCAGCTTTCTTTTGACCAATGAGCAGTTCTTC. Translated: CASSFLLTNEQFF. The whole variable domain, filled in from reference TRBV7-9 and TRBJ2-1, reads DTGVSQNPRHKITKRGQNVTFRCDPISEHNRLYWYRQTLGQGPEFLTYFQNEAQLEKSRLLSDRFSAERPKGSFSTLEIQRTEQGDSAMYLCASSFLLTNEQFFGPGTRLTVL.

The gene calls are TRBV18 and TRBJ1-2; the D gene is possibly TRBD1 (6 bases). The CDR3 is 13 amino acids. Germline values: CDR1 KGHSH, CDR2 LQKENI. V lost 4 bases, J lost 8 bases, and 14 bases lay in between. CDR3 coding DNA: TGTGCCAGCTCACTAGGACAGTCCCGAGGCTACACCTTC. Protein: CASSLGQSRGYTF.

This clonotype was seen ten or more times. The chain is built from TRBV19 and TRBJ2-2; the D is unclear. Trimming removed 3 bases from V and 3 bases from J, with 5 bases in between. The CDR3 extends over 13 amino acids. Germline V lookup: CDR1 LNHDA, CDR2 SQIVND (reference sequence). The DNA for the CDR3 is TGTGCCAGTAGTATCGGTTACACCGGGGAGCTGTTTTTT. Its protein is CASSIGYTGELFF.

This clonotype was recorded many times. The chain combines TRBV10-3 with TRBJ2-7; 9 positions match TRBD1. With 3 bases clipped from V and 2 bases from J, the junction kept 17 bases outside the gene matches. The germline V gene has CDR1 ENHRY and CDR2 SYGVKD. This CDR3 is 19 amino acids long. CDR3 in DNA: TGTGCCATCAGTGACCGGGACAGGGAACGGTCTGGGCGGACCTACGAGCAGTACTTC. Its translation: CAISDRDRERSGRTYEQYF.

This clonotype was counted ten times or more. The chain couples TRBV14 to TRBJ2-7; the D call may be TRBD1 or TRBD2 (6 bases each). V was shortened by 5 bases and J by 13 bases, with 21 bases between the two germline ends. This CDR3 has 13 residues. Germline V gene lookup returns CDR1 SGHDN and CDR2 FVKESK. The CDR3 DNA is TGTGCCAGCAGCTACAAGGCGGTAGGGGGGAAATACTTC. Translation: CASSYKAVGGKYF.

This clonotype appeared many times. The V and J genes are TRBV5-1 and TRBJ2-7; 7 nucleotides line up with TRBD1. This CDR3 has 15 amino acids. V lost 1 base, J lost 6 bases, and 10 bases stayed unmatched. From germline, CDR1 is SGHRS and CDR2 YFSETQ. As DNA, the CDR3 is TGCGCCAGCAGCTTGTTTACAGGGGCTGAGGGCGAGCAGTACTTC. As protein: CASSLFTGAEGEQYF.

This clonotype has a count of ten or more. The chain carries TRBV5-1 and TRBJ2-1, with a weak D call TRBD2 (5 bases). CDR3 length equals 14 residues. Trimming took off 5 bases at V and 1 base at J, with 10 bases between the two ends. Germline lookup yields CDR1 SGHRS and CDR2 YFSETQ. CDR3 protein: CASSGGGSYNEQFF. The CDR3 coding sequence is TGCGCCAGCAGTGGAGGAGGATCCTACAATGAGCAGTTCTTC.

At least ten counts were recorded for this clonotype. V is TRBV14 and J is TRBJ2-7; TRBD2 aligns across 13 bases. The CDR3 is made up of 19 amino acids. V was clipped by 4 bases and J by 4 bases; unmatched bases: 16. Per germline, CDR1 SGHDN and CDR2 FVKESK. The chain's CDR3 is CASSRQRTSGSASFYEQYF. The CDR3 bases are TGTGCCAGCAGCCGCCAACGGACTAGCGGGAGCGCTTCATTTTACGAGCAGTACTTC.